The 3 T cell receptor beta chains presented below share a single source sample, sequenced in a study of blood T cells in healthy people across ages (dated by TCRdb to 2015 to 2017). The library was obtained by 5' RACE. The listed sequencing device is Illumina HiSeq 2500. A second roughly 6 to 12 cycle PCR used a sample-barcoded 5' primer and a J-beta primer mix. Clones were called with MiXCR by TCRdb after fastp trimmed the public reads at Q25, and only in-frame beta chains were retained. Entries are consolidated by CDR3 protein sequence, retaining the most common genes and DNA. The sample yields 1.6 million or so distinct CDR3 sequences; almost 35% were counted once. The ten largest make up approximately 10% of the sample. The sample taken for sequencing was blood. All receptors derive from a woman aged 25 to 39 in good health.

A few counts support this clonotype. The chain couples TRBV7-9 to TRBJ1-6; D gene ambiguous. The CDR3 extends over 14 amino acids. Germline lookup yields CDR1 SEHNR and CDR2 FQNEAQ (reference sequence). V dropped 0 bases and J dropped 7 bases, with 7 bases sitting between them. In nucleotides, the CDR3 is TGTGCCAGCAGCTTAGCTGGGTTCAATTCACCCCTCCACTTT. Amino acid sequence: CASSLAGFNSPLHF.

The V call is TRBV3-1, the J call TRBJ2-3; 7 nucleotides agree with TRBD1. V was clipped by 10 bases and J by 0 bases; unmatched bases: 7. The CDR3 extends over 14 amino acids. The germline gives CDR1 LGHDT, CDR2 YNNKEL (reference sequence). The CDR3 here is CANKGGYSTDTQYF. Here the CDR3 DNA reads TGTGCCAACAAAGGGGGCTATAGCACAGATACGCAGTATTTT.

This clonotype was detected only a few times. This chain links TRBV6-8 with TRBJ2-7; 8 bases line up with TRBD2. Trimming removed 8 bases from V and 0 bases from J; junction bases left unmatched: 3. Germline loops: CDR1 MNHGY, CDR2 SAAAGT. This CDR3 comprises 13 residues. The CDR3 DNA reads as TGTGCCAGCCCGCGGGGGGACTCCTACGAGCAGTACTTC. Its translation: CASPRGDSYEQYF.